This T cell receptor beta chain was observed in a study of blood T cell repertoires in COVID-19. For the study at large: The United States, Italy and Spain supplied acute and convalescent COVID-19 samples.

Germline CDR1 and CDR2: SEHNR and FQNEAQ (reference sequence). V shed 2 bases and J shed 0 bases, with 8 bases lying between them. CDR3 size: 15 residues. Sequencing used immunoSEQ multiplex PCR; TCRdb keeps in-frame clones, though not all of them. The repertoire includes about 170,000 clones, around 85% of them detected once, and 2.5% to 4% sits in the top ten. This clonotype originated in a human donor with acute or convalescent COVID-19. The donor label of this sample is uncertain. The sequenced material came from peripheral blood. The V and J genes are TRBV7-9 and TRBJ1-5; D is uncertain. The CDR3 loop reads CASSLTQASNQPQHF. The CDR3, as DNA: TGTGCCAGCAGCTTAACTCAGGCTAGCAATCAGCCCCAGCATTTT. The full variable domain, with the rest looked up from reference TRBV7-9 and TRBJ1-5, is DTGVSQNPRHKITKRGQNVTFRCDPISEHNRLYWYRQTLGQGPEFLTYFQNEAQLEKSRLLSDRFSAERPKGSFSTLEIQRTEQGDSAMYLCASSLTQASNQPQHFGDGTRLSIL.